This paragraph reports one T cell receptor (beta chain). Germline CDR1 is SNHLY and CDR2 is FYNNEI. CDR3 size: 11 residues. V shed 4 bases and J shed 7 bases, with 8 bases lying between them. TCRdb's table, derived via immunoSEQ multiplex PCR, lists solely in-frame clones and lacks some. This sample has about 170,000 clones, with 80% to 90% found just once. The data stem from a study of blood T cell repertoires in COVID-19. The V call is TRBV2, the J call TRBJ2-7, with D hard to call. Sequencing input: peripheral blood. The sequence came from a woman aged 80 or over with COVID-19, enrolled during active disease. The CDR3 sequence: CASSVTLEQYF. In DNA form, the CDR3 reads TGTGCCAGCAGTGTAACTCTGGAGCAGTACTTC.